One sample yielded the 17 T cell receptor beta chains listed below, sequenced in a study of cytomegalovirus exposure and HLA in healthy donors. The PCR was carried out with 60 Vbeta primers and 13 Jbeta primers. Libraries were prepared by immunoSEQ multiplex PCR; TCRdb keeps only in-frame clonotypes and omits some of them. The sample includes about 150,000 clones, about three fifths seen only once; the top ten take approximately 7%. The sequenced sample consisted of PBMCs. These receptors were taken from a woman in her fifties or sixties in good health and CMV-seropositive.

The chain combines TRBV28 with TRBJ2-3; D perhaps matches TRBD2 (5 bases). In germline, CDR1 is MDHEN, CDR2 SYDVKM. The CDR3 sequence is 14 residues long. The V end lost 5 bases, the J end lost 4 bases, and 13 bases lay between the germline ends. DNA of the CDR3: TGTGCCAGCAGTATGTCCGTTAGCGCAGATACGCAGTATTTT. Residues: CASSMSVSADTQYF. The complete variable domain, with remaining parts taken from reference TRBV28 and TRBJ2-3, reads DVKVTQSSRYLVKRTGEKVFLECVQDMDHENMFWYRQDPGLGLRLIYFSYDVKMKEKGDIPEGYSVSREKKERFSLILESASTNQTSMYLCASSMSVSADTQYFGPGTRLTVL.

The CDR3 protein is CASHSFEGRENSPLHF. The CDR3 DNA reads TGTGCCAGCCACAGTTTCGAGGGACGGGAGAATTCACCCCTCCACTTT. The gene calls are TRBV28 and TRBJ1-6, with D perhaps TRBD1 (5 bases). The CDR3 has 16 amino acids. The V end was cut by 8 bases, the J end by 7 bases, with 21 bases between. CDR1 MDHEN and CDR2 SYDVKM come from the germline V gene. Full variable domain (remainder filled in from reference TRBV28 and TRBJ1-6): DVKVTQSSRYLVKRTGEKVFLECVQDMDHENMFWYRQDPGLGLRLIYFSYDVKMKEKGDIPEGYSVSREKKERFSLILESASTNQTSMYLCASHSFEGRENSPLHFGNGTRLTVT.

This chain uses TRBV10-3 with TRBJ1-1; the D gene is possibly TRBD1 (5 bases). Trimming took 7 bases from V and 1 from J, leaving 13 bases between them. This CDR3 comprises 14 residues. CDR1 ENHRY and CDR2 SYGVKD come from the germline V gene. CDR3 in amino acids: CAIKGLPANTEAFF. CDR3 in DNA: TGTGCCATCAAGGGGTTGCCGGCGAACACTGAAGCTTTCTTT.

This chain uses TRBV19 with TRBJ2-2; no clear D gene. The CDR3 totals 15 residues. The V end lost 3 bases, the J end lost 11 bases, and 19 bases lay between the germline ends. In germline, CDR1 is LNHDA, CDR2 SQIVND (reference sequence). For the CDR3, the DNA is TGTGCCAGTAGTATGGGTGAACAGCCCCCGTTAGAGCTGTTTTTT. It translates to CASSMGEQPPLELFF.

Comment on this clone: Other DNA sequences from this sample encode an identical CDR3 as well. The CDR3 spells CAWSGGGGGYTF. CDR3 DNA: TGTGCCTGGAGTGGAGGGGGAGGGGGCTACACCTTC. The chain couples TRBV30 to TRBJ1-2, with D maybe TRBD1 (6 bases). In germline, CDR1 is GTSNPN, CDR2 SVGIG (reference sequence). The CDR3 spans 12 residues. V was shortened by 1 base and J by 8 bases, with 11 bases between the two germline ends.

The chain employs TRBV7-3 and TRBJ2-1; 9 bases map to TRBD2. This CDR3 region has 16 residues. V dropped 5 bases and J dropped 8; count of bases not matched to a gene: 13. Germline V gives CDR1 SGHTA, CDR2 FQGTGA. The CDR3 coding sequence is TGTGCCAGCAGCAGAGGGCCGGGACTAGCTGGCGATGAGCAGTTCTTC. It codes for CASSRGPGLAGDEQFF.

In its sample, this clone was seen a few times. The chain combines TRBV30 with TRBJ2-5, with D unclear. This CDR3 contains 14 residues. Trimming cost V 2 bases and J 5 bases, with 15 bases left between them. Per the germline V gene, CDR1 is GTSNPN and CDR2 is SVGIG (reference sequence). The CDR3 coding sequence is TGTGCCTGGAGTCCAGGTGCTTTAAGGGAGACCCAGTACTTC. Its translation is CAWSPGALRETQYF.

The sample holds one count of this clone. J is TRBJ1-5 and V is TRBV9; 8 positions match TRBD1. Trimming took 3 bases from V and 0 from J; bases not matched to a gene: 2. This CDR3 has 15 amino acids. The germline CDR1 and CDR2 sequences are SGDLS and YYNGEE. CDR3 sequence reads: CASSETGGSNQPQHF. In DNA form, the CDR3 reads TGTGCCAGCAGCGAAACAGGGGGTAGCAATCAGCCCCAGCATTTT.

The chain couples TRBV28 to TRBJ2-7, with TRBD2 matching 7 bases. CDR1 and CDR2 (germline): MDHEN, SYDVKM. The CDR3 runs to 15 residues. The trim removed 6 bases at V and 6 bases at J, leaving 14 bases unmatched. CDR3 DNA: TGTGCCAGCAGGCCCGCAGGGACTACTTCAGGCGAGCAGTACTTC. This encodes CASRPAGTTSGEQYF.

This rearrangement joins TRBV29-1 to TRBJ1-2; TRBD1 agrees at 7 bases. With V trimmed by 6 bases and J by 4 bases, 11 bases remained unmatched. This CDR3 comprises 14 residues. Germline loops: CDR1 SQVTM, CDR2 ANQGSEA. The CDR3 is CSVPPGQAGYGYTF. The CDR3 bases are TGCAGCGTCCCCCCCGGACAGGCTGGCTATGGCTACACCTTC.

The rearrangement links TRBV19 to TRBJ1-1; D is unresolved. CDR3 length: 12 residues. Trimming pared 1 base from V and 5 bases from J, leaving 5 bases between. Per the germline V gene, CDR1 is LNHDA and CDR2 is SQIVND (reference sequence). The CDR3 nucleotides are TGTGCCAGTAGTATAGGAGCTACTGAAGCTTTCTTT. Its translation is CASSIGATEAFF.

The rearrangement joins TRBV11-2 to TRBJ2-1, with a tentative D call TRBD1 (6 bases). The CDR3 is made up of 16 amino acids. The germline V and J ends were trimmed by 2 bases and 3 bases, with 14 bases remaining between them. The germline CDR1 and CDR2 sequences are SGHAT and FQNNGV. CDR3 sequence (DNA): TGTGCCAGCAGCTTATCCCACAGGGCTAGCTACAATGAGCAGTTCTTC. Protein sequence: CASSLSHRASYNEQFF.

This chain links TRBV2 with TRBJ2-7; the D gene is possibly TRBD2 (5 bases). Trimming left V 0 bases short and J 0 bases short, with 12 bases between. The CDR3 spans 16 residues. Germline V gives CDR1 SNHLY, CDR2 FYNNEI. The CDR3: CASSEATIQSSYEQYF. DNA of the CDR3: TGTGCCAGCAGTGAAGCGACTATCCAAAGCTCCTACGAGCAGTACTTC.

The V call is TRBV28, the J call TRBJ1-2; TRBD1 agrees at 11 bases. The CDR3 covers 15 residues. The germline gives CDR1 MDHEN, CDR2 SYDVKM. Trimming took 2 bases from V and 6 from J; bases not matched to a gene: 5. The CDR3 DNA reads TGTGCCAGCAGTTTAAGAGGACAGGGGGCTGATGGCTACACCTTC. Residues: CASSLRGQGADGYTF.

For the CDR3, the DNA is TGTGCCAGCAGTCGTTGGGACAGGCCAGATACGCAGTATTTT. It yields the protein CASSRWDRPDTQYF. V gene TRBV28 combines with J gene TRBJ2-3, with 8 bases that match TRBD1. The V and J ends lost 5 bases and 4 bases, in that order; junction bases with no gene match: 5. The CDR3 spans 14 residues. The germline CDR1 and CDR2 sequences are MDHEN and SYDVKM.

This rearrangement joins TRBV5-5 to TRBJ1-2, with D perhaps TRBD1 (5 bases). The CDR3 consists of 15 residues. V shed 4 bases and J shed 5 bases, with 18 bases lying between them. CDR1 and CDR2 from the germline V gene are SGHKS and YYEKEE (reference sequence). The CDR3 DNA reads as TGTGCCAGCAGCCTTACCCCGACAGCACTGTATGGCTACACCTTC. This gives the protein CASSLTPTALYGYTF.

The CDR3 is CASSTLAGATQYF. The DNA for the CDR3 is TGTGCCAGCAGCACGTTAGCGGGAGCTACGCAGTATTTT. The chain employs TRBV7-2 and TRBJ2-3, with TRBD2 matching 9 bases. The germline CDR1 and CDR2 sequences are SGHTA and FQGNSA. V dropped 5 bases and J dropped 8; count of bases not matched to a gene: 5. This CDR3 comprises 13 residues.